Listed below are T cell receptor beta chains from one sample, sequenced in a study of blood T cell repertoires in COVID-19. Profiling relied on immunoSEQ multiplex PCR, and the TCRdb table lists in-frame clones only, not all of them. The table has about 110,000 clones, roughly 84% seen once. The sequencing input was peripheral blood. The receptor set was obtained from a woman at least 80 years old with active or convalescent COVID-19. Both conserved end residues are part of each CDR3.

>TRBV19|TRBJ2-1
CASSGRLAGNNEQFF
>TRBV9|TRBJ2-6
CASSVRWGANVLTF
>TRBV5-4|TRBJ1-2
CASSPRANRGLGPYGYTF
>TRBV15|TRBJ2-7
CATSPGQRSYEQYF
>TRBV5-1|TRBJ1-1
CASSLMRAGGNTEAFF
>TRBV15|TRBJ2-5
CATSRDHPAVGFQETQYF
>TRBV5-1|TRBJ2-1
CASSTAGTRNNEQFF
>TRBV7-2|TRBJ1-2
CASSLDRGLGGYTF
>TRBV19|TRBJ1-2
CASSIAQGAGYTF
>TRBV9|TRBJ2-3
CASSVLGDTDTQYF
>TRBV11-1|TRBJ2-7
CASSKTRTGELKEQYF
>TRBV7-9|TRBJ1-3
CASSSPSGGTAGNTIYF
>TRBV4-1|TRBJ1-3
CASSLDSYSGNTIYF
>TRBV27|TRBJ1-1
CASRREVVTEAFF
>TRBV5-5|TRBJ2-7
CASSAIYEQYF
>TRBV6-1|TRBJ2-1
CASSEENDKPSYNEQFF
>TRBV3-1/TRBV3-2|TRBJ1-1
CASSQVHRDTEAFF
>TRBV19|TRBJ2-1
CASSPSLTSGTLLDNEQFF
>TRBV6-4|TRBJ1-2
CASSESTGGGYTF
>TRBV18|TRBJ2-1
CASSQGLAIEQFF
>TRBV5-1|TRBJ2-2
CASSEQGNGIPGELFF
>TRBV9|TRBJ2-2
CASSVGVRLDTGELFF
>TRBV20-1|TRBJ1-1
CRGAMNTEAFF
>TRBV5-1|TRBJ2-3
CASSRDTVSSTDTQYF
>TRBV9|TRBJ2-3
CASRGQTPMNTQYF
>TRBV29-1|TRBJ1-5
CSVEDRAREQPQHF
>TRBV10-2|TRBJ2-1
CASSESSGRTNEQFF
>TRBV7-2|TRBJ2-2
CASSLDTATGELFF
>TRBV2|TRBJ2-7
CASSESRLAGGSEQYF
>TRBV5-1|TRBJ2-5
CASSRGASGVQETQYF
>TRBV28|TRBJ1-1
CASSPRGRGDTEAFF
>TRBV4-1|TRBJ1-1
CASSQDLEGRKAFF
>TRBV5-5|TRBJ1-4
CASSTDRVDEKLFF
>TRBV9|TRBJ1-5
CASSAISSKTGQPQHF
>TRBV27|TRBJ1-5
CASSPVRVSNQPQHF
>TRBV12-3/TRBV12-4|TRBJ1-4
CASSFRDEKLFF
>TRBV2|TRBJ1-4
CASRPGTGNEKLFF
>TRBV28|TRBJ1-2
CAIPSARGYGGYGYTF
>TRBV28|TRBJ1-2
CASSSGLKGYTF
>TRBV10-1|TRBJ1-1
CASSGSWATEAFF
>TRBV28|TRBJ2-1
CASSSGQGTYNEQFF
>TRBV18|TRBJ2-5
CASSPRLAEETQYF